These 25 T cell receptor beta chains originate from one sample sequenced in a study of Ad26.COV2.S vaccination and SARS-CoV-2 variants. Treatment specified: 19 received Ad26.COV2.S at low or high dose, single or two shots; several received placebo; per-sample allocation not given. All samples were drawn on day 63, counting from the first vaccine or placebo injection. Some clones are missing from TCRdb's copy, which holds only in-frame ones; the method was immunoSEQ multiplex PCR. The sample lists some 370,000 clones, roughly four fifths occurring once. The material was peripheral blood, obtained in a trial of Ad26.COV2.S vaccine versus placebo. These receptors were obtained from a person between 18 and 65 years old who received the Ad26.COV2.S COVID-19 vaccine or a placebo.

This clone was seen a few times. The rearrangement links TRBV18 to TRBJ2-6; 7 bases fit TRBD1. Trimming took 3 bases from V and 0 from J; bases not matched to a gene: 5. Germline V lookup: CDR1 KGHSH, CDR2 LQKENI. CDR3 length equals 17 residues. The CDR3 region has the DNA TGTGCCAGCTCACCGAGGACAGGAGGCTCTGGGGCCAACGTCCTGACTTTC. It is translated as CASSPRTGGSGANVLTF.

This chain uses TRBV14 with TRBJ1-2, with 9 nucleotides matching TRBD1. The CDR3 is 15 amino acids. V was clipped by 1 base and J by 5 bases; unmatched bases: 5. Germline V lookup: CDR1 SGHDN, CDR2 FVKESK. CDR3 bases: TGTGCCAGCAGCCAAGCCATTGGACAGGGGTATGGCTACACCTTC. Protein sequence: CASSQAIGQGYGYTF. Full variable domain (missing parts from reference TRBV14 and TRBJ1-2): EAGVTQFPSHSVIEKGQTVTLRCDPISGHDNLYWYRRVMGKEIKFLLHFVKESKQDESGMPNNRFLAERTGGTYSTLKVQPAELEDSGVYFCASSQAIGQGYGYTFGSGTRLTVV.

The table lists this clone with many counts. This chain connects TRBV10-1 to TRBJ2-3, with a possible D match to TRBD1 (7 bases). Germline loops: CDR1 WNHNN, CDR2 SYGVQD (reference sequence). This CDR3 spans 15 amino acids. Trimming pared 4 bases from V and 4 bases from J, leaving 15 bases between. The CDR3 protein is CASSGPGGSPDTQYF. CDR3 nucleotide sequence: TGCGCCAGCAGTGGGCCAGGGGGGAGCCCAGATACGCAGTATTTT.

The rearrangement joins TRBV4-1 to TRBJ2-7, with TRBD2 matching 7 bases. Germline V gives CDR1 MGHRA, CDR2 YSYEKL. This CDR3 has 14 residues. V was pared by 8 bases and J by 7 bases, with 14 bases of the junction left unmatched. CDR3 in DNA: TGCGCCAGCCGATCGGGGGGAGGGCCGAGGGAGCAGTACTTC. Translating gives CASRSGGGPREQYF.

Comment on this clone: One junction end disagrees with the germline gene, perhaps due to a read error. This chain links TRBV19 with TRBJ2-1, with no clear D. Germline V gene lookup returns CDR1 LNHDA and CDR2 SQIVND (reference sequence). The CDR3 spans 14 residues. CDR3 loop: CASSIGTSHNEQFF. CDR3 DNA sequence: TGTGCCAGTAGTATAGGTACCTCCCACAATGAGCAGTTCTTC. The entire variable domain, with the rest obtained from reference TRBV19 and TRBJ2-1, is as follows: DGGITQSPKYLFRKEGQNVTLSCEQNLNHDAMYWYRQDPGQGLRLIYYSQIVNDFQKGDIAEGYSVSREKKESFPLTVTSAQKNPTAFYLCASSIGTSHNEQFFGPGTRLTVL.

This chain joins TRBV7-6 and TRBJ1-4; 9 bases align to TRBD1. This CDR3 region has 17 residues. Germline V gives CDR1 SGHVS, CDR2 FNYEAQ. V lost 5 bases and J lost 8; bases outside the gene matches: 15. Here the CDR3 DNA reads TGTGCCAGCAGCCCACTAACAGGGGGCCTGGCTAGGGAAAAACTGTTTTTT. Translated, it gives CASSPLTGGLAREKLFF. Full variable domain (remainder filled in from reference TRBV7-6 and TRBJ1-4): GAGVSQSPRYKVTKRGQDVALRCDPISGHVSLYWYRQALGQGPEFLTYFNYEAQQDKSGLPNDRFSAERPEGSISTLTIQRTEQRDSAMYRCASSPLTGGLAREKLFFGSGTQLSVL.

This chain joins TRBV7-8 and TRBJ2-1; 11 nucleotides match TRBD2. CDR3 length: 17 residues. J gave up 2 bases and V 1 base, and 4 bases lay outside the gene matches. Per germline, CDR1 SGHVS and CDR2 FQNEAQ. The CDR3 spells CASSLDALAGAYNEQFF. The DNA of the CDR3 is TGTGCCAGCAGCTTAGATGCACTAGCGGGAGCCTACAATGAGCAGTTCTTC.

J is TRBJ2-1 and V is TRBV4-3; 8 nucleotides line up with TRBD1. The CDR3 is 14 amino acids. V was clipped by 2 bases and J by 7 bases; unmatched bases: 4. CDR1 LGHNA and CDR2 YSLEER come from the germline V gene. CDR3 loop: CASSQLTGENEQFF. CDR3 sequence (DNA): TGCGCCAGCAGCCAACTGACAGGGGAAAATGAGCAGTTCTTC.

The chain is built from TRBV5-6 and TRBJ1-2; no definite D call. The CDR3 runs to 13 residues. The V gene lost 4 bases and the J gene lost 3 bases, with 10 bases spanning the gap. Germline V gene data show CDR1 as SGHDT and CDR2 as YYEEEE. CDR3 sequence (DNA): TGTGCCAGCAGCGTACCCGGATACTATGGCTACACCTTC. It codes for CASSVPGYYGYTF.

This clone occurred many times. The genes are TRBV3-1 (or the pseudogene TRBV3-2) and TRBJ1-2; 7 bases are a match to TRBD1. V trimming: 6 bases; J trimming: 6 bases; junction bases outside the gene matches: 7. Germline assignment: CDR1 LGHDT and CDR2 YNNKEL (reference sequence). This CDR3 is built from 13 residues. The CDR3 protein is CASRLTGQHGYTF. In DNA, the CDR3 is TGTGCCAGCAGACTGACAGGGCAACATGGCTACACCTTC.

The chain carries TRBV5-6 and TRBJ1-1; a possible D gene is TRBD1 (6 bases). The CDR3 sequence is 16 residues long. Deletions cut 4 bases from V and 3 bases from J, with 19 bases between. Germline CDR1 reads SGHDT; CDR2 reads YYEEEE. This chain's CDR3 is CASSHTPTGRDTEAFF. The CDR3 coding sequence is TGTGCCAGCAGCCACACCCCGACAGGACGGGACACTGAAGCTTTCTTT.

This clone was seen once. This chain connects TRBV7-9 to TRBJ2-1, with TRBD2 matching over 12 bases. From germline, CDR1 is SEHNR and CDR2 FQNEAQ (reference sequence). V lost 2 bases to trimming and J lost 7 bases; unmatched junction nucleotides: 6. The CDR3 extends over 16 amino acids. The CDR3 region has the DNA TGTGCCAGCAGCTTACCGGGACTAGCGGGTGGGAATGAGCAGTTCTTC. Its protein product is CASSLPGLAGGNEQFF.

V and J are TRBV21-1 and TRBJ2-1; the table's D call of TRBD2 was not tested on the DNA. TRBV21-1 is flagged as a pseudogene. This CDR3 contains 19 residues. The CDR3 sequence is CASSHPWPTASGRANEQFF. DNA of the CDR3: TGTGCCAGCAGCCACCCTTGGCCGACGGCTAGCGGGAGGGCCAATGAGCAGTTCTTC.

The V gene is TRBV9, the J gene TRBJ2-1, with TRBD2 matching over 10 bases. Trimming at V came to 0 bases and at J to 6 bases, leaving 6 bases not matched to a gene. The CDR3 totals 16 residues. CDR1 SGDLS and CDR2 YYNGEE come from the germline V gene. Here the CDR3 DNA reads TGTGCCAGCAGCGTAGCCCAACTAGCGGGACCCAATGAGCAGTTCTTC. Protein sequence: CASSVAQLAGPNEQFF.

This clone was picked up one time. The V call is TRBV5-1, the J call TRBJ1-2; perhaps TRBD1 as D (5 bases). Per the germline V gene, CDR1 is SGHRS and CDR2 is YFSETQ. Trimming pared 4 bases from V and 7 bases from J, leaving 11 bases between. This CDR3 comprises 12 residues. CDR3 sequence (DNA): TGCGCCAGCAGCGCCCGGGGGGTTGGCTACACCTTC. It encodes CASSARGVGYTF.

The CDR3 is CASSPLPTGETQYF. CDR3 nucleotides: TGCGCCAGCAGCCCGCTTCCAACGGGAGAGACCCAGTACTTC. This chain links TRBV4-3 with TRBJ2-5; no clear D gene. The CDR3 consists of 14 residues. Trimming cost V 4 bases and J 4 bases, with 13 bases left between them. Germline lookup yields CDR1 LGHNA and CDR2 YSLEER.

Notes on this clone: The identical CDR3 is also encoded by other nucleotide sequences in the sample. The V call is TRBV6-5, the J call TRBJ1-5; a possible D gene is TRBD1 (6 bases). Germline assignment: CDR1 MNHEY and CDR2 SVGAGI. The V gene lost 6 bases and the J gene lost 0 bases, with 9 bases spanning the gap. CDR3 length: 14 residues. In DNA form, the CDR3 reads TGTGCCAGCAGCCCGGACAGTAGCAATCAGCCCCAGCATTTT. This encodes CASSPDSSNQPQHF.

This clone was found a few times. The rearrangement uses TRBV28 and TRBJ1-5; a weak D match, TRBD1 (5 bases). The length of the CDR3 is 14 residues. Germline assignment: CDR1 MDHEN and CDR2 SYDVKM. V was trimmed by 1 base and J by 4 bases, leaving 8 bases between them. CDR3: CASSLSGLNQPQHF. The CDR3 DNA sequence: TGTGCCAGCAGTTTATCAGGGTTGAATCAGCCCCAGCATTTT.

The chain combines TRBV4-3 with TRBJ1-4, with 8 bases matching TRBD1. The CDR3 spans 17 residues. J lost 8 bases, V lost 4 bases, and 15 bases had no gene match. Germline V CDR1 and CDR2: LGHNA, YSLEER. The CDR3 sequence: CASSPGNRGRVGEKLFF. The CDR3 bases are TGCGCCAGCAGCCCAGGAAACAGGGGGAGGGTAGGAGAAAAACTGTTTTTT.

This clone has just one count. This chain links TRBV19 with TRBJ1-5; perhaps TRBD1 as D (6 bases). V was cut by 4 bases and J by 3 bases, with 13 bases left in between. Looked up from germline, CDR1 is LNHDA and CDR2 is SQIVND (reference sequence). The CDR3 consists of 15 residues. The CDR3 bases are TGTGCCAGTAGTACCGGACAGATGTACAATCAGCCCCAGCATTTT. The encoded protein is CASSTGQMYNQPQHF.

The chain employs TRBV5-1 and TRBJ2-7, with 7 bases that match TRBD2. CDR1 SGHRS and CDR2 YFSETQ come from the germline V gene. CDR3 length: 15 amino acids. The ends lost 2 bases at V and 3 bases at J; junction bases unmatched: 8. CDR3 sequence (DNA): TGCGCCAGCAGCTTAGTTAATCCTAGCGGCTACGAGCAGTACTTC. Its protein product is CASSLVNPSGYEQYF.

This chain connects TRBV5-1 to TRBJ2-5; no reliable D call. Trimming took off 0 bases at V and 7 bases at J, with 10 bases between the two ends. This CDR3 comprises 13 residues. The germline CDR1 and CDR2 sequences are SGHRS and YFSETQ. The CDR3 DNA follows: TGCGCCAGCAGCTTGGATCCCAATTGGACCCAGTACTTC. Its translation is CASSLDPNWTQYF.

V is TRBV19 and J is TRBJ1-5, with D perhaps matching TRBD1 (6 bases). The V gene's germline CDR1 is LNHDA and CDR2 SQIVND (reference sequence). The ends were cut back, 7 bases at V and 7 bases at J, with 17 bases in the middle. This CDR3 region has 14 residues. This CDR3 is CASNLRGAEQPQHF. CDR3 DNA sequence: TGTGCCAGTAACCTAAGGGGGGCTGAACAGCCCCAGCATTTT.

A single count supports this clone. The V gene is TRBV5-1, the J gene TRBJ2-2; D perhaps matches TRBD1 (5 bases). V was cut by 2 bases and J by 0 bases, with 8 bases left in between. The CDR3 covers 15 residues. Germline CDR1 is SGHRS and CDR2 is YFSETQ. CDR3 in amino acids: CASSLSRANTGELFF. The CDR3 region has the DNA TGCGCCAGCAGCTTAAGCAGGGCGAACACCGGGGAGCTGTTTTTT.

The chain carries TRBV19 and TRBJ1-1, with 8 bases matching TRBD1. This CDR3 has 15 residues. Trimming at V came to 4 bases and at J to 7 bases, leaving 11 bases not matched to a gene. The germline gives CDR1 LNHDA, CDR2 SQIVND (reference sequence). CDR3 sequence reads: CASSTRRQGPGEAFF. As DNA, the CDR3 is TGTGCCAGTAGTACTCGTAGACAGGGGCCCGGTGAAGCTTTCTTT.